A single sample gave rise to the 30 T cell receptor beta chains below, sequenced in a study of human T cells and chemical hapten exposure. TCRdb itself ran the RACE reads through MiXCR, one entry per CDR3 protein. The top ten hold under 2% of the sample, which has 50,000 to 65,000 distinct CDR3 sequences, 5.5% to 7.5% seen once. Sample time point: pre-sensitization, week 0. As to treatment: therapeutic diphenylcyclopropenone sensitization with weekly scalp DPC. The starting material was whole blood, obtained in connection with sensitization to the hapten diphenylcyclopropenone (DPC). These receptors were taken from a woman in her twenties or thirties with alopecia areata. Some clones in this sample may be carry-over from other donors' samples.

As concerns this clonotype: A much bigger clone sits one base away, suggesting this may be a read error. The chain links TRBV13 to TRBJ2-1; perhaps TRBD1 as D (5 bases). This CDR3 spans 16 amino acids. From germline, CDR1 is PRHDT and CDR2 FYEKMQ (reference sequence). CDR3: CASSPTFKSTDNKQFF. As DNA, the CDR3 is TGTGCCAGCAGCCCGACCTTCAAATCGACAGACAATAAGCAGTTCTTC.

The genes are TRBV29-1 and TRBJ2-1, with 14 positions matching TRBD2. Germline CDR1 SQVTM, CDR2 ANQGSEA. The CDR3 extends over 15 amino acids. The ends lost 3 bases at V and 9 bases at J; junction bases unmatched: 7. CDR3 loop: CSVDRRLAGGGEQFF. The CDR3 DNA reads as TGCAGCGTTGACCGCAGACTAGCGGGAGGGGGTGAGCAGTTCTTC.

In its sample, this clonotype was seen many times. This chain uses TRBV5-5 with TRBJ2-5; 8 nucleotides align to TRBD2. Trimming took 1 base from V and 2 from J; bases not matched to a gene: 4. The CDR3 is 15 amino acids. CDR1 is SGHKS and CDR2 is YYEKEE in the germline V gene (reference sequence). The CDR3 DNA reads as TGTGCCAGCAGCTTGACTAGCGGAACTCAAGAGACCCAGTACTTC. This sequence encodes CASSLTSGTQETQYF.

This sequence joins TRBV5-1 and TRBJ2-3; TRBD2 matches 10 bases. V lost 1 base, J lost 2 bases, and 4 bases stayed unmatched. The V gene's germline CDR1 is SGHRS and CDR2 YFSETQ. This CDR3 region has 16 residues. CDR3 sequence reads: CASSLTSGVPTDTQYF. The CDR3, as DNA: TGCGCCAGCAGCTTGACTAGCGGGGTACCCACAGATACGCAGTATTTT. Based on the CDR3 plus reference TRBV5-1 and TRBJ2-3, the full variable domain is KAGVTQTPRYLIKTRGQQVTLSCSPISGHRSVSWYQQTPGQGLQFLFEYFSETQRNKGNFPGRFSGRQFSNSRSEMNVSTLELGDSALYLCASSLTSGVPTDTQYFGPGTRLTVL.

This clonotype has just a few counts. The V and J genes are TRBV29-1 and TRBJ1-2, with D tentatively TRBD1 (6 bases). The germline V gene encodes CDR1 SQVTM and CDR2 ANQGSEA. This CDR3 spans 12 amino acids. V dropped 5 bases and J dropped 5 bases, with 12 bases sitting between them. The CDR3 sequence: CSVIRRGYGYTF. DNA of the CDR3: TGCAGCGTTATTAGGAGGGGGTATGGCTACACCTTC. Looking up the rest from reference TRBV29-1 and TRBJ1-2 gives the full variable domain: SAVISQKPSRDICQRGTSLTIQCQVDSQVTMMFWYRQQPGQSLTLIATANQGSEATYESGFVIDKFPISRPNLTFSTLTVSNMSPEDSSIYLCSVIRRGYGYTFGSGTRLTVV.

This clonotype appeared many times. The chain carries TRBV6-6 and TRBJ2-2; D is perhaps TRBD1 or TRBD2 (6 bases each). The CDR3 extends over 19 amino acids. Germline-derived CDR1 and CDR2 are MNHNY and SVGAGI (reference sequence). V lost 6 bases and J 2 bases, leaving 25 bases between the germline ends. The CDR3 DNA reads TGTGCCAGCAGCTCCCTCCTCGGTGTCGGGGGCCCTAACACCGGGGAGCTGTTTTTT. It yields the protein CASSSLLGVGGPNTGELFF.

This clonotype was counted many times. The chain joins TRBV29-1 to TRBJ1-6; 8 nucleotides line up with TRBD1. Looked up from germline, CDR1 is SQVTM and CDR2 is ANQGSEA. The CDR3 contains 13 residues. V dropped 6 bases and J dropped 7; count of bases not matched to a gene: 5. The CDR3 region is CSVAGTGNSPLHF. The CDR3, as DNA: TGCAGCGTCGCCGGGACAGGCAATTCACCCCTCCACTTT.

The table lists this clonotype with many counts. This chain links TRBV19 with TRBJ2-3; TRBD2 agrees at 8 bases. The CDR3 runs 16 residues. CDR1 and CDR2 from the germline V gene are LNHDA and SQIVND (reference sequence). The junction had 5 bases not matched to a gene; V was cut back by 1 base and J by 2 bases. CDR3 DNA: TGTGCCAGTAGTATAGTAAGCGGGGGAAACACAGATACGCAGTATTTT. Its translation is CASSIVSGGNTDTQYF.

Concerning this clonotype: Since a much larger clone is just one base distant, this may be a read error. V usage is TRBV12-3 or TRBV12-4 and J usage is TRBJ2-1, with 10 bases that match TRBD2. There are 18 residues in the CDR3. V trimming: 7 bases; J trimming: 8 bases; junction bases outside the gene matches: 20. This chain's CDR3 is CASNFPSLLAGNQDEQFF. CDR3 DNA: TGTGCCAGCAATTTTCCCTCTTTACTAGCGGGGAATCAGGATGAGCAGTTCTTC.

This sequence joins TRBV20-1 and TRBJ1-1; D may be TRBD1 (5 bases). The germline V and J ends were trimmed by 3 bases and 8 bases, with 16 bases remaining between them. Germline assignment: CDR1 DFQATT and CDR2 SNEGSKA (reference sequence). This CDR3 has 13 residues. CDR3 region: CSASTIIWGEAFF. The CDR3 DNA follows: TGCAGTGCTAGCACTATAATCTGGGGGGAAGCTTTCTTT.

This clonotype was counted at least ten times. CDR3 loop: CSVEHGNTIYF. The CDR3 DNA follows: TGCAGCGTTGAACACGGAAACACCATATATTTT. The rearrangement joins TRBV29-1 to TRBJ1-3; D is unresolved. V dropped 2 bases and J dropped 4 bases, with 3 bases sitting between them. Germline assignment: CDR1 SQVTM and CDR2 ANQGSEA. CDR3 length: 11 residues.

This chain connects TRBV29-1 to TRBJ1-1, with 8 bases that match TRBD1. V shed 6 bases and J 6 bases; nucleotides not matched to a gene: 15. This CDR3 is 15 amino acids long. Germline lookup yields CDR1 SQVTM and CDR2 ANQGSEA. The CDR3 nucleotides are TGCAGCGTGACAGGGGTCCCATTCAGTGGCGCTGAAGCTTTCTTT. This gives the protein CSVTGVPFSGAEAFF.

This clonotype was detected many times. The chain joins TRBV15 to TRBJ2-3; D assignment may be TRBD1 or TRBD2 (5 bases each). Germline V gene lookup returns CDR1 LNHNV and CDR2 YYDKDF (reference sequence). Trimming took off 4 bases at V and 5 bases at J, with 19 bases between the two ends. The length of the CDR3 is 16 residues. The CDR3 coding sequence is TGTGCCACCAGCAAAAGAGGGGCTAAAGCTCTAGATACGCAGTATTTT. It codes for CATSKRGAKALDTQYF.

At least ten counts were recorded for this clonotype. The chain has TRBV4-2 and TRBJ2-3; 8 bases are shared with TRBD2. J was trimmed by 4 bases and V by 4 bases; bases with no gene match: 16. CDR1 is LGHNA and CDR2 is YNFKEQ in the germline V gene. The length of the CDR3 is 18 residues. CDR3 region: CASSPKGPRGAGADTQYF. In DNA, the CDR3 is TGTGCCAGCAGCCCCAAAGGTCCGCGGGGGGCGGGGGCAGATACGCAGTATTTT.

Many counts were recorded for this clonotype. This chain uses TRBV7-9 with TRBJ1-1; unclear D gene. The germline V gene encodes CDR1 SEHNR and CDR2 FQNEAQ (reference sequence). CDR3 length: 13 residues. Trimming shortened V by 3 bases and J by 2 bases, and 7 bases separated the two germline ends. The CDR3 sequence: CASSFQANTEAFF. Written as DNA, the CDR3 is TGTGCCAGCAGCTTTCAGGCCAACACTGAAGCTTTCTTT.

There are many counts of this clonotype. The CDR3 here is CSVEQEPYEQYF. Written as DNA, the CDR3 is TGCAGCGTTGAACAGGAACCCTACGAGCAGTACTTC. This chain links TRBV29-1 with TRBJ2-7; no firm D call. Between the trimmed V and J ends, which lost 2 bases and 2 bases, there was a span of 7 bases. The CDR3 spans 12 residues. Per germline, CDR1 SQVTM and CDR2 ANQGSEA.

This clonotype was observed many times. V usage is TRBV10-3 and J usage is TRBJ2-7; D is uncertain. The CDR3 is 12 residues long. Trimming took 5 bases from V and 3 from J, leaving 8 bases between them. The germline V gene has CDR1 ENHRY and CDR2 SYGVKD. DNA of the CDR3: TGTGCCATCAGTCAAACGGACTACGAGCAGTACTTC. This codes for CAISQTDYEQYF.

The chain joins TRBV6-2 or TRBV6-3 to TRBJ2-6; tentatively, D is TRBD2 (6 bases). Trimming removed 7 bases at V and 0 bases at J, with 10 bases between. The CDR3 contains 15 residues. Germline V gene sequence: CDR1 MNHEY, CDR2 SVGEGT. For the CDR3, the DNA is TGTGCCAGCACCACCGGGAGCTCTGGGGCCAACGTCCTGACTTTC. Its translation is CASTTGSSGANVLTF.

This clonotype was picked up many times. V gene TRBV6-6 combines with J gene TRBJ1-6; D gene unclear. Between the trimmed V and J ends, which lost 2 bases and 0 bases, there was a span of 2 bases. CDR3 length: 14 amino acids. Germline CDR1 is MNHNY and CDR2 is SVGAGI (reference sequence). For the CDR3, the DNA is TGTGCCAGCAGTTACAGCTCCTATAATTCACCCCTCCACTTT. The encoded protein is CASSYSSYNSPLHF.

This clonotype occurred a few times. The genes are TRBV6-2 or TRBV6-3 and TRBJ1-1, with TRBD1 identical over 8 bases. Per the germline V gene, CDR1 is MNHEY and CDR2 is SVGEGT. The length of the CDR3 is 19 residues. The V segment lost 4 bases and the J segment 6 bases; nucleotides outside the gene matches: 22. CDR3 loop: CASSWIFQGALAGNPEAFF. The CDR3 DNA is TGTGCCAGCAGTTGGATCTTTCAGGGGGCTCTCGCGGGAAACCCTGAAGCTTTCTTT.

This clonotype has ten or more counts. The rearrangement uses TRBV6-5 and TRBJ1-2; 8 bases fit TRBD1. The germline V gene has CDR1 MNHEY and CDR2 SVGAGI. The CDR3 loop spans 14 amino acids. Trimming took 8 bases from V and 7 from J; bases not matched to a gene: 12. CDR3 coding DNA: TGTGCCAGCGGCTTATCCAGGGGGCGCCTTGGCTACACCTTC. It specifies CASGLSRGRLGYTF.

This clonotype has a count of ten or more. The chain joins TRBV12-3 or TRBV12-4 to TRBJ2-3; 7 bases line up with TRBD1. V was pared by 1 base and J by 15 bases, with 10 bases of the junction left unmatched. The CDR3 extends over 13 amino acids. CDR3 amino acids: CASSLGRQGRAYF. The CDR3 DNA reads as TGTGCCAGCAGTTTAGGTCGACAGGGCCGTGCCTATTTT.

This clonotype was picked up many times. The gene calls are TRBV7-2 and TRBJ2-7; tentative D call: TRBD1 (5 bases). Germline V lookup: CDR1 SGHTA, CDR2 FQGNSA. This CDR3 contains 14 residues. The germline V and J ends were trimmed by 5 bases and 2 bases, with 13 bases remaining between them. CDR3 loop: CASSLRQYTYEQYF. The CDR3 nucleotides read TGTGCCAGCAGCCTCCGACAGTATACCTACGAGCAGTACTTC.

This clonotype was recorded many times. The V gene is TRBV29-1, the J gene TRBJ1-1; TRBD1 matches 10 bases. The germline gives CDR1 SQVTM, CDR2 ANQGSEA. Unmatched junction bases numbered 4, after V lost 6 bases and J lost 3 bases. This CDR3 is built from 13 residues. The CDR3 DNA reads TGCAGCGTGTGGACAGGGGGATACACTGAAGCTTTCTTT. Translated: CSVWTGGYTEAFF.

This clonotype has ten or more counts. The chain has TRBV29-1 and TRBJ2-7; tentatively, D is TRBD2 (5 bases). Trimming cost V 4 bases and J 7 bases, with 20 bases left between them. Germline V gives CDR1 SQVTM, CDR2 ANQGSEA. The CDR3 runs to 14 residues. CDR3 sequence reads: CSVVSVLGSGEQYF. In DNA, the CDR3 is TGCAGCGTTGTGTCAGTCCTGGGCTCGGGGGAGCAGTACTTC.

This clonotype came up many times. The chain has TRBV7-2 and TRBJ2-1; 13 nucleotides align to TRBD2. The CDR3 contains 15 residues. V was clipped by 6 bases and J by 7 bases; unmatched bases: 6. The germline gives CDR1 SGHTA, CDR2 FQGNSA. The CDR3: CASRDTSGGGNEQFF. CDR3 nucleotide sequence: TGTGCCAGCAGGGATACTAGCGGGGGGGGAAATGAGCAGTTCTTC.

This clonotype has a count of ten or more. The chain employs TRBV12-3 or TRBV12-4 and TRBJ2-2; D is ambiguous. This CDR3 has 14 amino acids. Trimming cost V 6 bases and J 6 bases, with 14 bases left between them. The CDR3 bases are TGTGCCAGCAGGACCGTCTCTGGGGCCGGGGAGCTGTTTTTT. This gives the protein CASRTVSGAGELFF.

This clonotype was seen more than once but under ten times. The V gene is TRBV3-1, the J gene TRBJ1-4, with TRBD1 matching 7 bases. The germline V gene encodes CDR1 LGHDT and CDR2 YNNKEL (reference sequence). The CDR3 runs to 16 residues. The ends lost 4 bases at V and 4 bases at J; junction bases unmatched: 9. CDR3 in DNA: TGTGCCAGCAGCCGACACGAACAGGGGATTAATGAAAAACTGTTTTTT. It yields the protein CASSRHEQGINEKLFF.

There are many counts of this clonotype. The CDR3: CASSLQAGEYGYTF. In DNA, the CDR3 is TGCGCCAGCAGCTTGCAGGCGGGGGAATATGGCTACACCTTC. The chain combines TRBV5-1 with TRBJ1-2; D is possibly TRBD1 (5 bases). The CDR3 spans 14 residues. Trimming shortened V by 1 base and J by 5 bases, and 12 bases separated the two germline ends. Germline loops: CDR1 SGHRS, CDR2 YFSETQ.

The sample holds many counts of this clonotype. The rearrangement links TRBV6-5 to TRBJ2-7; 7 bases are shared with TRBD2. Trimming took 5 bases from V and 2 from J; bases not matched to a gene: 9. This CDR3 is 15 amino acids long. Germline CDR1 MNHEY, CDR2 SVGAGI. This CDR3 is CASSPDRGVTYEQYF. In nucleotides, the CDR3 is TGTGCCAGCAGTCCGGACCGGGGGGTAACCTACGAGCAGTACTTC.